The 27 T cell receptor beta chains below all came from one sample that was sequenced in a study of beta chain features in type 1 diabetes. Study results and limitations: TCRB CDR3s were moderately but significantly shorter in Type 1 diabetes patients in all four CD4+ subsets.

Their cognate antigens are unknown. Isolated RNA was reverse transcribed in full, so expressed TCRB transcripts were sequenced. The data were produced by immunoSEQ multiplex PCR, yet TCRdb's version contains in-frame clones alone and is incomplete. The table includes around 46,000 clones, 35% to 55% detected once. Sequences were obtained from stem cell memory CD4+ T cells from blood. These TCRs come from a man aged 30 to 39 with type 1 diabetes.

V gene TRBV14 combines with J gene TRBJ2-1; D is undetermined. Trimming stripped 1 base from V and 5 bases from J, with 18 bases between. Germline CDR1 SGHDN, CDR2 FVKESK. This CDR3 spans 17 amino acids. CDR3 protein: CASSQGLSNAWHNEQFF. In nucleotides, the CDR3 is TGTGCCAGCAGCCAAGGCTTGTCGAATGCTTGGCACAATGAGCAGTTCTTC. The variable domain in full, with the rest retrieved from reference TRBV14 and TRBJ2-1, is EAGVTQFPSHSVIEKGQTVTLRCDPISGHDNLYWYRRVMGKEIKFLLHFVKESKQDESGMPNNRFLAERTGGTYSTLKVQPAELEDSGVYFCASSQGLSNAWHNEQFFGPGTRLTVL.

The V gene is TRBV11-1, the J gene TRBJ2-7; 9 bases are shared with TRBD2. CDR1 SGHAT and CDR2 FQDESV come from the germline V gene (reference sequence). J lost 0 bases, V lost 6 bases, and 9 bases had no gene match. This CDR3 comprises 16 residues. The CDR3 sequence: CASSPSGNPGSYEQYF. The CDR3 DNA reads as TGTGCCAGCAGTCCTAGCGGGAACCCCGGCTCCTACGAGCAGTACTTC.

This clone was recorded once. The rearrangement joins TRBV7-2 to TRBJ1-2; possibly TRBD1 for D (6 bases). V lost 5 bases and J lost 2, with 9 bases in between. This CDR3 spans 13 amino acids. Germline-derived CDR1 and CDR2 are SGHTA and FQGNSA. As DNA, the CDR3 is TGTGCCAGCAGCGCGGACAGAAACTATGGCTACACCTTC. This encodes CASSADRNYGYTF. The full variable domain, rest sourced from reference TRBV7-2 and TRBJ1-2, is GAGVSQSPSNKVTEKGKDVELRCDPISGHTALYWYRQSLGQGLEFLIYFQGNSAPDKSGLPSDRFSAERTGGSVSTLTIQRTQQEDSAVYLCASSADRNYGYTFGSGTRLTVV.

This rearrangement joins TRBV5-4 to TRBJ2-1; possible D gene TRBD2, 5 bases. This CDR3 is built from 15 residues. V was pared by 4 bases and J by 8 bases, with 19 bases between. Germline-derived CDR1 and CDR2 are SGHNT and YYREEE (reference sequence). CDR3 sequence reads: CASSQSGRADHEQFF. CDR3 nucleotide sequence: TGTGCCAGCAGCCAAAGTGGTAGAGCGGACCATGAGCAGTTCTTC.

The chain employs TRBV4-2 and TRBJ1-5; 9 bases fit TRBD1. The CDR3 is 15 residues long. The V and J ends lost 0 bases and 8 bases, in that order; junction bases with no gene match: 5. CDR1 is LGHNA and CDR2 is YNFKEQ in the germline V gene. Written as DNA, the CDR3 is TGTGCCAGCAGCCAAGAGAGGGACAGGGCTAAGCCCCAGCATTTT. This encodes CASSQERDRAKPQHF.

The chain uses TRBV5-4 and TRBJ2-1, with 12 bases lining up with TRBD2. The length of the CDR3 is 15 residues. V lost 4 bases and J lost 7; bases outside the gene matches: 6. The V gene's germline CDR1 is SGHNT and CDR2 YYREEE (reference sequence). The CDR3 DNA follows: TGTGCCAGCAGCCCCGGACTAGCGGGAAGGAATGAGCAGTTCTTC. Protein product: CASSPGLAGRNEQFF. Filled out from reference TRBV5-4 and TRBJ2-1, the complete variable domain reads ETGVTQSPTHLIKTRGQQVTLRCSSQSGHNTVSWYQQALGQGPQFIFQYYREEENGRGNFPPRFSGLQFPNYSSELNVNALELDDSALYLCASSPGLAGRNEQFFGPGTRLTVL.

This clone was recorded a few times. The chain couples TRBV28 to TRBJ1-2, with D unresolved. V dropped 10 bases and J dropped 5 bases, with 17 bases sitting between them. The CDR3 loop spans 13 amino acids. Germline V CDR1 and CDR2: MDHEN, SYDVKM. CDR3 sequence reads: CATRVTTGYGYTF. The CDR3 nucleotides read TGTGCCACGAGGGTGACCACTGGTTATGGCTACACCTTC.

The CDR3 is CASSPPQYGYTF. DNA for the CDR3: TGTGCCAGCAGCCCCCCCCAATATGGCTACACCTTC. V usage is TRBV28 and J usage is TRBJ1-2; unclear D gene. From germline, CDR1 is MDHEN and CDR2 SYDVKM. The CDR3 is 12 amino acids. Trimming left V 6 bases short and J 5 bases short, with 10 bases between.

On this clone itself: One end of the junction does not line up with germline, which may come from a read error. The chain employs TRBV6-6 and TRBJ1-1; D possibly corresponds to TRBD1 (5 bases). Germline values: CDR1 MNHNY, CDR2 SVGAGI (reference sequence). This CDR3 comprises 15 residues. CDR3 in amino acids: CVSTPVGAGITEAFF. The CDR3 nucleotides are TGTGTCAGCACTCCCGTAGGGGCCGGAATCACTGAAGCTTTCTTT.

The chain is built from TRBV18 and TRBJ2-1; 14 bases are shared with TRBD2. The trim removed 3 bases at V and 4 bases at J, leaving 5 bases unmatched. The CDR3 sequence is 17 residues long. Per the germline V gene, CDR1 is KGHSH and CDR2 is LQKENI. As DNA, the CDR3 is TGTGCCAGCTCACCGCGGACTAGCGGGAGGACTTACAATGAGCAGTTCTTC. It encodes CASSPRTSGRTYNEQFF.

This chain connects TRBV7-2 to TRBJ2-1; maybe TRBD2 (5 bases). Trimming removed 5 bases from V and 5 bases from J, with 16 bases in between. The germline V gene has CDR1 SGHTA and CDR2 FQGNSA. CDR3 length: 15 residues. CDR3 sequence: CASSPGLNPNNEQFF. The CDR3 DNA follows: TGTGCCAGCAGCCCCGGACTGAACCCTAACAATGAGCAGTTCTTC. Filled out from reference TRBV7-2 and TRBJ2-1, the complete variable domain reads GAGVSQSPSNKVTEKGKDVELRCDPISGHTALYWYRQSLGQGLEFLIYFQGNSAPDKSGLPSDRFSAERTGGSVSTLTIQRTQQEDSAVYLCASSPGLNPNNEQFFGPGTRLTVL.

J is TRBJ1-2 and V is TRBV7-6; the match to TRBD1 covers 9 bases. Germline CDR1 and CDR2: SGHVS and FNYEAQ. Losses at the gene ends were 5 bases for V and 8 bases for J; bases not matched to a gene: 12. The CDR3 is made up of 15 amino acids. The CDR3, as DNA: TGTGCCAGCAGCCCCGGGACAGGGATTTATCACGGCTACACCTTC. As protein: CASSPGTGIYHGYTF.

The rearrangement joins TRBV13 to TRBJ1-5; D not certain. The V gene lost 5 bases and the J gene lost 7 bases, with 12 bases spanning the gap. Germline assignment: CDR1 PRHDT and CDR2 FYEKMQ (reference sequence). This CDR3 has 13 amino acids. The CDR3 protein is CASSPRRLQPQHF. The CDR3 coding sequence is TGTGCCAGCAGCCCCCGCCGACTCCAGCCCCAGCATTTT.

The V and J genes are TRBV7-9 and TRBJ2-6; D unclear. This CDR3 is built from 16 residues. Trimming cost V 2 bases and J 0 bases, with 8 bases left between them. Germline V lookup: CDR1 SEHNR, CDR2 FQNEAQ (reference sequence). Here the CDR3 reads CASSLLSVSGANVLTF. In DNA form, the CDR3 reads TGTGCCAGCAGCTTATTGTCGGTCTCTGGGGCCAACGTCCTGACTTTC.

This clone appeared a few times. This chain uses TRBV28 with TRBJ1-2, with D possibly matching TRBD1 (5 bases). CDR3 size: 10 residues. Germline V gives CDR1 MDHEN, CDR2 SYDVKM. The V end lost 6 bases, the J end lost 11 bases, and 10 bases lay between the germline ends. CDR3 sequence (DNA): TGTGCCAGCAGAGGTACAGGTTACACCTTC. Amino acids: CASRGTGYTF.

This clone was counted only a few times. The V and J genes are TRBV27 and TRBJ1-2; weak D call: TRBD1 (6 bases). The CDR3 extends over 11 amino acids. V shed 5 bases and J shed 7 bases, with 8 bases lying between them. Germline-derived CDR1 and CDR2 are MNHEY and SMNVEV (reference sequence). CDR3 sequence reads: CASSNRVGYTF. CDR3 nucleotide sequence: TGTGCCAGCAGTAACAGGGTTGGCTACACCTTC.

The rearrangement links TRBV5-1 to TRBJ2-1, with TRBD2 matching 8 bases. Germline lookup yields CDR1 SGHRS and CDR2 YFSETQ. This CDR3 has 13 amino acids. Trimming cost V 4 bases and J 4 bases; bases outside gene matches: 1. In DNA, the CDR3 is TGCGCCAGCAGCCCGGGAGGGTACAATGAGCAGTTCTTC. Protein sequence: CASSPGGYNEQFF.

The chain is built from TRBV29-1 and TRBJ1-2, with TRBD1 identical over 8 bases. The V gene's germline CDR1 is SQVTM and CDR2 ANQGSEA. The ends lost 3 bases at V and 1 base at J; junction bases unmatched: 7. The CDR3 has 15 residues. The DNA of the CDR3 is TGCAGCGTTGAGCAGGGGGCCATGTATAACTATGGCTACACCTTC. This encodes CSVEQGAMYNYGYTF.

Only a few counts were recorded for this clone. The chain carries TRBV18 and TRBJ2-1; the match to TRBD2 covers 8 bases. CDR1 and CDR2 from the germline V gene are KGHSH and LQKENI. The CDR3 loop spans 15 amino acids. Trimming took 6 bases from V and 6 from J; bases not matched to a gene: 10. CDR3 nucleotide sequence: TGTGCCAGCTCGCTCCAATTAGCGGGACTCAATGAGCAGTTCTTC. Its translation: CASSLQLAGLNEQFF.

This clone was picked up one time. The genes are TRBV7-9 and TRBJ2-3; possible D gene TRBD2, 5 bases. CDR3 length equals 18 residues. V was shortened by 10 bases and J by 0 bases, with 26 bases between the two germline ends. CDR1 is SEHNR and CDR2 is FQNEAQ in the germline V gene (reference sequence). The CDR3, as DNA: TGTGCCACTCCACCAGAGGGATTCGGCTCACATAGCACAGATACGCAGTATTTT. It is translated as CATPPEGFGSHSTDTQYF.

The chain uses TRBV5-1 and TRBJ2-3, with D perhaps TRBD1 (6 bases). The CDR3 totals 14 residues. Trimming removed 4 bases from V and 1 base from J, with 10 bases in between. Germline V lookup: CDR1 SGHRS, CDR2 YFSETQ. The CDR3 region has the DNA TGCGCCAGCAGCACCTCAGGGGGCACAGATACGCAGTATTTT. This gives the protein CASSTSGGTDTQYF.

This clone was observed a handful of times. This sequence joins TRBV18 and TRBJ2-1; 11 nucleotides align to TRBD1. J lost 8 bases, V lost 5 bases, and 14 bases had no gene match. Germline loops: CDR1 KGHSH, CDR2 LQKENI. The CDR3 extends over 17 amino acids. CDR3 region: CASSNYSGTGGSYEQFF. The DNA for the CDR3 is TGTGCCAGCTCAAATTATTCCGGGACAGGGGGTTCCTATGAGCAGTTCTTC.

This chain connects TRBV11-2 to TRBJ2-1; 8 bases are shared with TRBD1. Per the germline V gene, CDR1 is SGHAT and CDR2 is FQNNGV. The CDR3 totals 13 residues. CDR3 sequence reads: CASDLDRGYEQFF. Written as DNA, the CDR3 is TGTGCTAGCGACCTAGACAGGGGCTATGAGCAGTTCTTC.

This clone was detected only a few times. The chain is built from TRBV2 and TRBJ2-7; a possible D gene is TRBD1 (6 bases). The CDR3 has 15 residues. V was clipped by 2 bases and J by 12 bases, with 23 bases between them. Germline CDR1 reads SNHLY; CDR2 reads FYNNEI. CDR3 DNA sequence: TGTGCCAGCAGTGAAAAATCGGCAGGGGCCGCCCCTCGGTACTTC. Amino acid sequence: CASSEKSAGAAPRYF. The variable domain in full, completed from reference TRBV2 and TRBJ2-7, reads EPEVTQTPSHQVTQMGQEVILRCVPISNHLYFYWYRQILGQKVEFLVSFYNNEISEKSEIFDDQFSVERPDGSNFTLKIRSTKLEDSAMYFCASSEKSAGAAPRYFGPGTRLTVT.

This clone was seen a handful of times. This sequence joins TRBV7-2 and TRBJ2-5; D unresolved. The V and J ends lost 2 bases and 5 bases respectively, with 21 bases between them. The germline V gene encodes CDR1 SGHTA and CDR2 FQGNSA. This CDR3 comprises 17 residues. CDR3 residues: CASSLRRPAMPRETQYF. CDR3 nucleotides: TGTGCCAGCAGCTTAAGAAGGCCAGCCATGCCCAGGGAGACCCAGTACTTC.

The chain carries TRBV6-1 and TRBJ2-3, with 7 bases matching TRBD1. Germline trimming cut 8 bases from V and 10 bases from J; bases unmatched to any gene: 9. CDR3 size: 12 residues. CDR1 and CDR2 (germline): MNHNS, SASEGT. CDR3 sequence reads: CASLLQGQAQYF. For the CDR3, the DNA is TGTGCCAGCCTACTACAGGGGCAGGCGCAGTATTTT.

The chain uses TRBV29-1 and TRBJ1-1, with D maybe TRBD1 (5 bases). The germline V gene encodes CDR1 SQVTM and CDR2 ANQGSEA. Trimming pared 2 bases from V and 7 bases from J, leaving 11 bases between. This CDR3 is 12 amino acids long. CDR3 in DNA: TGCAGCGTTGAATACGGGGGGAGTGAAGCTTTCTTT. Protein sequence: CSVEYGGSEAFF.